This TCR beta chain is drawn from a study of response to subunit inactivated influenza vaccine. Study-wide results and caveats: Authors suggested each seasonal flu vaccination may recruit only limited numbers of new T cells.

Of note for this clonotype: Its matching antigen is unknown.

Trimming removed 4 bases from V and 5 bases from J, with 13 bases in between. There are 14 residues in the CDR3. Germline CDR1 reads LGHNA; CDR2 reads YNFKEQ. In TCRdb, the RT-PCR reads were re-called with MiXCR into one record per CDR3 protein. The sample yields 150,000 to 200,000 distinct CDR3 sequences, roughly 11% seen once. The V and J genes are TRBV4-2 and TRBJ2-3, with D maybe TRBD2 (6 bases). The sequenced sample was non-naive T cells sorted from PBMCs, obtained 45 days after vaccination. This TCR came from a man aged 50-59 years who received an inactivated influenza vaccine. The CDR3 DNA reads TGTGCCAGCAGCCTTGGAGGGGCCTTAGATACGCAGTATTTT. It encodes CASSLGGALDTQYF.